The next 17 T cell receptor beta chains were all read from a single sample in a study of cytomegalovirus exposure and HLA in healthy donors. PCR was performed using 60 Vbeta and 13 Jbeta primers. Assay used: immunoSEQ multiplex PCR; TCRdb lists only in-frame clones, some missing. The profile shows 130,000 or so clones, about 70% of them singletons. What was sequenced was PBMCs. The receptors shown here come from a woman aged 35 to 49 in good health and CMV-seropositive.

V gene TRBV4-2 combines with J gene TRBJ1-4, with a tentative D call TRBD1 (5 bases). The CDR3 spans 13 residues. CDR1 is LGHNA and CDR2 is YNFKEQ in the germline V gene. The V end was cut by 1 base, the J end by 13 bases, with 13 bases between. CDR3: CASSQGSPGLLFF. CDR3 sequence (DNA): TGTGCCAGCAGCCAAGGGTCCCCAGGGTTACTGTTTTTT.

This clone came up once. J is TRBJ2-5 and V is TRBV2; 12 nucleotides align to TRBD2. The tail of the sequence fits TRBJ2-7 better, so the J call may be wrong. This CDR3 is 15 amino acids long. Germline values: CDR1 SNHLY, CDR2 FYNNEI. The CDR3 reads CASSERLAGAYEQYF. CDR3 DNA: TGTGCCAGCAGTGAAAGACTAGCGGGAGCCTACGAGCAGTACTTC.

The gene calls are TRBV6-5 and TRBJ1-6; TRBD1 matches at 8 bases. The CDR3 has 13 residues. V shed 8 bases, J shed 10 bases, and the junction held 7 bases outside the gene matches. Germline lookup yields CDR1 MNHEY and CDR2 SVGAGI. CDR3 bases: TGTGCCAGCTTACCTACAGGGGGATCACCCCTCCACTTT. Translation: CASLPTGGSPLHF.

The V and J genes are TRBV30 and TRBJ1-4, with unresolved D. V shed 4 bases and J shed 6 bases, with 12 bases lying between them. Germline CDR1 and CDR2: GTSNPN and SVGIG (reference sequence). There are 13 residues in the CDR3. CDR3 nucleotide sequence: TGTGCCTGGAACGGGAGAATCGATGAAAAACTGTTTTTT. Translation: CAWNGRIDEKLFF.

This rearrangement joins TRBV27 to TRBJ2-7; 8 bases match TRBD1. The CDR3 covers 14 residues. The J segment lost 4 bases and the V segment lost 5 bases, leaving 7 bases of the junction unmatched. The germline CDR1 and CDR2 sequences are MNHEY and SMNVEV (reference sequence). The CDR3 sequence: CASSLGQGGYEQYF. CDR3 DNA sequence: TGTGCCAGCAGTCTTGGACAGGGAGGATACGAGCAGTACTTC.

This chain links TRBV16 with TRBJ1-1, with TRBD1 matching over 7 bases. The CDR3 is made up of 14 amino acids. From germline, CDR1 is KGHSY and CDR2 FQNENV. Germline trimming cut 3 bases from V and 3 bases from J; bases unmatched to any gene: 4. CDR3 DNA: TGTGCCAGCAGCCACACCAGGGGGGACACTGAAGCTTTCTTT. As protein: CASSHTRGDTEAFF.

This clone was picked up one time. The V call is TRBV11-2, the J call TRBJ2-7; the match to TRBD1 covers 10 bases. The germline CDR1 and CDR2 sequences are SGHAT and FQNNGV. This CDR3 has 17 residues. J was trimmed by 4 bases and V by 1 base; bases with no gene match: 10. The CDR3 nucleotides read TGTGCCAGCAGCTTAGTCTCCCGGACAGGGGGTAGGTACGAGCAGTACTTC. Its protein is CASSLVSRTGGRYEQYF.

The rearrangement links TRBV5-4 to TRBJ1-2; perhaps TRBD1 as D (5 bases). Trimming took off 4 bases at V and 4 bases at J, with 14 bases between the two ends. Germline V lookup: CDR1 SGHNT, CDR2 YYREEE (reference sequence). This CDR3 contains 14 residues. CDR3 coding DNA: TGTGCCAGCAGCCAGAAGGGGTCAGCCTATGGCTACACCTTC. As protein: CASSQKGSAYGYTF.

This clone was seen just once. V gene TRBV30 combines with J gene TRBJ1-1; tentative D call: TRBD1 (5 bases). V was trimmed by 5 bases and J by 1 base, leaving 8 bases between them. Germline-derived CDR1 and CDR2 are GTSNPN and SVGIG (reference sequence). The CDR3 contains 12 residues. CDR3 sequence: CAWSQANTEAFF. DNA for the CDR3: TGTGCCTGGTCACAGGCGAACACTGAAGCTTTCTTT.

This chain connects TRBV9 to TRBJ2-2; maybe TRBD2 (6 bases). V dropped 5 bases and J dropped 1 base, with 15 bases sitting between them. Germline lookup yields CDR1 SGDLS and CDR2 YYNGEE. The CDR3 spans 16 residues. The CDR3 DNA follows: TGTGCCAGCAGTGCACTAGCCCCAGGGAACACCGGGGAGCTGTTTTTT. The encoded protein is CASSALAPGNTGELFF.

This chain connects TRBV5-1 to TRBJ2-5; D gene uncertain. CDR3 size: 17 residues. The ends were cut back, 0 bases at V and 5 bases at J, with 20 bases in the middle. The V gene's germline CDR1 is SGHRS and CDR2 YFSETQ. The CDR3 DNA reads TGCGCCAGCAGCTTGGACGGTCTCGGTGCACCGGGTGAGACCCAGTACTTC. This codes for CASSLDGLGAPGETQYF. Complete variable domain (other parts from reference TRBV5-1 and TRBJ2-5): KAGVTQTPRYLIKTRGQQVTLSCSPISGHRSVSWYQQTPGQGLQFLFEYFSETQRNKGNFPGRFSGRQFSNSRSEMNVSTLELGDSALYLCASSLDGLGAPGETQYFGPGTRLLVL.

V and J are TRBV4-3 and TRBJ2-2, with D possibly matching TRBD2 (5 bases). V was shortened by 4 bases and J by 5 bases, with 20 bases between the two germline ends. In germline, CDR1 is LGHNA, CDR2 YSLEER. The CDR3 extends over 17 amino acids. This CDR3 reads CASSLRPGGGRTGELFF. CDR3 coding DNA: TGCGCCAGCAGCCTGCGCCCCGGCGGAGGTCGGACCGGGGAGCTGTTTTTT.

The chain carries TRBV30 and TRBJ2-7, with D perhaps matching TRBD2 (6 bases). CDR1 is GTSNPN, CDR2 SVGIG, per germline (reference sequence). With 4 bases removed from V and 5 bases from J, the gap between germline ends came to 24 bases. The length of the CDR3 is 16 residues. CDR3 coding DNA: TGTGCCTGGACCTCCCGCCCTCACGGGGGATCTCACGAGCAGTACTTC. Its protein is CAWTSRPHGGSHEQYF.

CDR3 bases: TGTGCCAGTACCTCAAGGCCCGGGACAGCCTTCTACGAGCAGTACTTC. This translates into CASTSRPGTAFYEQYF. V usage is TRBV19 and J usage is TRBJ2-7, with TRBD1 matching over 7 bases. CDR3 length: 16 amino acids. Looked up from germline, CDR1 is LNHDA and CDR2 is SQIVND (reference sequence). Trimming at V came to 7 bases and at J to 3 bases, leaving 15 bases not matched to a gene. Full variable domain (remainder filled in from reference TRBV19 and TRBJ2-7): DGGITQSPKYLFRKEGQNVTLSCEQNLNHDAMYWYRQDPGQGLRLIYYSQIVNDFQKGDIAEGYSVSREKKESFPLTVTSAQKNPTAFYLCASTSRPGTAFYEQYFGPGTRLTVT.

This sequence joins TRBV18 and TRBJ1-2, with D possibly matching TRBD1 (5 bases). The V end was cut by 1 base, the J end by 6 bases, with 9 bases between. Germline assignment: CDR1 KGHSH and CDR2 LQKENI. The CDR3 covers 13 residues. The CDR3 DNA reads as TGTGCCAGCTCACCACAGGGGATGGATGGCTACACCTTC. This codes for CASSPQGMDGYTF.

The rearrangement links TRBV15 to TRBJ1-2; D might be TRBD1 (5 bases). The V and J ends lost 0 bases and 3 bases respectively, with 5 bases between them. Germline values: CDR1 LNHNV, CDR2 YYDKDF (reference sequence). The CDR3 contains 13 residues. CDR3 residues: CATSRDRDYGYTF. CDR3 bases: TGTGCCACCAGCAGAGACAGGGACTATGGCTACACCTTC.

This clone was observed a handful of times. The chain is built from TRBV2 and TRBJ1-1; TRBD1 aligns across 8 bases. This CDR3 has 13 residues. The V gene's germline CDR1 is SNHLY and CDR2 FYNNEI. V lost 8 bases to trimming and J lost 6 bases; unmatched junction nucleotides: 8. The CDR3, as DNA: TGTGCCAGCGGAAGGGACAGGACGGCTGAAGCTTTCTTT. This gives the protein CASGRDRTAEAFF.